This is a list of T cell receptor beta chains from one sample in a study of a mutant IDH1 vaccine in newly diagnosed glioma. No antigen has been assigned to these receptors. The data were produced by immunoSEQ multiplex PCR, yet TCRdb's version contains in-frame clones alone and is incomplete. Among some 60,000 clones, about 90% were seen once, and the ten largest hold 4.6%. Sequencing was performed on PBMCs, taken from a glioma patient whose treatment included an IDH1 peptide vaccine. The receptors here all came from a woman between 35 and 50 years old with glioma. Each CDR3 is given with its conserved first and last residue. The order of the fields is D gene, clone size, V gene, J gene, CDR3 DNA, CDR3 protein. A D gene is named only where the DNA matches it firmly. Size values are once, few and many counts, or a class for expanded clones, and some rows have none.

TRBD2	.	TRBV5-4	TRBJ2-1	TGTGCCAGCAGCTTCGTCAGCGGGACCTACAATGAGCAGTTCTTC	CASSFVSGTYNEQFF
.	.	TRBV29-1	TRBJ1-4	TGCAGCGTTGGTGCGGCCTCCGGGGGTGAAAAACTGTTTTTT	CSVGAASGGEKLFF
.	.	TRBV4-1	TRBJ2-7	TGCGCCAGCAGCCAAGCCCAAACCTACGAGCAGTACTTC	CASSQAQTYEQYF
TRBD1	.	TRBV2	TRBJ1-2	TGTGCCAGCAGGGACAGGGGGGATGGCTACACCTTC	CASRDRGDGYTF
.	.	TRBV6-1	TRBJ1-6	TGTGCCAGCCGACGTACAAGGGATCTGAATTCACCCCTCCACTTT	CASRRTRDLNSPLHF
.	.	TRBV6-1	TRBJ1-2	TGTGCCAGCCGGGCCGACGGGGACTATGGCTACACCTTC	CASRADGDYGYTF
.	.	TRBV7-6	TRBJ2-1	TGTGCCAGCAGCTCACCTCTGGGCACAGTCTACAATGAGCAGTTCTTC	CASSSPLGTVYNEQFF
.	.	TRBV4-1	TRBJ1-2	TGCGCCAGCAGCCCCGACAGGATCTATGGCTACACCTTC	CASSPDRIYGYTF
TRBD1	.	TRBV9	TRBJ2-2	TGTGCCAGCAGCGTAGATCTAGGGGGCCCTGGGGAGCTGTTTTTT	CASSVDLGGPGELFF
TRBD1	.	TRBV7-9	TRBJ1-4	TGTGCCAGCAGCCTGGGACAGGTGGAGAATGAAAAACTGTTTTTT	CASSLGQVENEKLFF
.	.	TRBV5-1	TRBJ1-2	TGCGCCAGCAGCTTTAGGCAGACCTCCTATGGCTACACCTTC	CASSFRQTSYGYTF
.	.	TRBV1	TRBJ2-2	TGCACCAGCAGCCAAGCGGAAAGCGCAGAGGAAGGGAACACCGGGGAGCTGTTTTTT	CTSSQAESAEEGNTGELFF
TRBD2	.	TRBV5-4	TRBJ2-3	TGTGCCAGCAGCAAACGAGGGAGTAGCGGGGTGCGTCTCGGCACAGATACGCAGTATTTT	CASSKRGSSGVRLGTDTQYF
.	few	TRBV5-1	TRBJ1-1	TGCGCCAGCAGCTCGGGACAGAACACTGAAGCTTTCTTT	CASSSGQNTEAFF
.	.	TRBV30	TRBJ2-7	TGTGCCTGGAGTCGCGAGATTAGCACCTCTCGCTACGAGCAGTACTTC	CAWSREISTSRYEQYF
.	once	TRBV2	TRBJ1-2	TGTGCCAGCTTAGGGCAAAAAAGGATCTATGGCTACACCTTC	CASLGQKRIYGYTF
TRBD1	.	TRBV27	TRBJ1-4	TGTGCCAGCAGTTTAAGGGGACAGGGTATTAAGACTAATGAAAAACTGTTTTTT	CASSLRGQGIKTNEKLFF
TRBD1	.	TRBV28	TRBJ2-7	TGTGCCAGCAGTCAGACTACGGGACAGGCGTACTATGAGTACTTC	CASSQTTGQAYYEYF
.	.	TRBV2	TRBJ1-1	TGTGCCAGCAGGAGTTCGGGCACTGAAGCTTTCTTT	CASRSSGTEAFF
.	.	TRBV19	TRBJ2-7	TGTGCCAGTAGTACGTTCCTTTTTTTCTACGAGCAGTACTTC	CASSTFLFFYEQYF
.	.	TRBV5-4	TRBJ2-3	TGTGCCAGCAGCTTGGGCGTTTCACAACGCACAGATACGCAGTATTTT	CASSLGVSQRTDTQYF
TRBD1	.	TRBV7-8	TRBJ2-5	TGTGCCAGCAGCTTAGGGGACAGCTTTGGTGAGACCCAGTACTTC	CASSLGDSFGETQYF
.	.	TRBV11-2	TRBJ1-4	TGTGCCAGCAGTTCAGACAGGAACGTTGAAAAACTGTTTTTT	CASSSDRNVEKLFF
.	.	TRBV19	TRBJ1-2	TGTGCCAGTAGTATAAAGCCTCAGGGATTTCTCTATGGCTACACCTTC	CASSIKPQGFLYGYTF
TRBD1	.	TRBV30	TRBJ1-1	TGTGCCTGGACCCAGAGGACAGGAGAAGCTTTCTTT	CAWTQRTGEAFF
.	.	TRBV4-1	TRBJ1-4	TGCGCCAGCAGCCAAGGAACCTCGGGAAAACTGTTTTTT	CASSQGTSGKLFF
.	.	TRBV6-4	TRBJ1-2	TGTGCCAGCAGTGATACGTACGGGACCCCTCGGGGCTACACCTTC	CASSDTYGTPRGYTF
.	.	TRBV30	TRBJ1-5	TGTGCCTGGAGTGTCGGGAGGGACCAGCCCCAGCATTTT	CAWSVGRDQPQHF
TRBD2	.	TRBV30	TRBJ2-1	TGTGCCTGGATGGGACTAGGGGATTACAATGAGCAGTTCTTC	CAWMGLGDYNEQFF
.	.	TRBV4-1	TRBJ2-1	TGCGCCAGCAGCCAGAGGGGGCTAGCGGTCGGGAATGAGCAGTTCTTC	CASSQRGLAVGNEQFF
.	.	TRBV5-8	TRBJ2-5	TGTGCCAGCGGCAGCCGAGGGGTGCAAGAGACCCAGTACTTC	CASGSRGVQETQYF
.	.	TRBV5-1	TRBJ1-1	TGCGCCAGCAGCTTAACAGAGAACACTGAAGCTTTCTTT	CASSLTENTEAFF
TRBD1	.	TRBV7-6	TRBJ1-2	TGTGCCAGCAGCTGGTCGGACAGGTCGGATGGCTACACCTTC	CASSWSDRSDGYTF
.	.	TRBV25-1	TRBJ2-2	TGTGCCAGCAGTGGCGTAGCGGCGAACACCGGGGAGCTGTTTTTT	CASSGVAANTGELFF
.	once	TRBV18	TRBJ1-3	TGTGCCAGCTCACCAGTTGCAACGAGAGGAAACACCATATATTTT	CASSPVATRGNTIYF
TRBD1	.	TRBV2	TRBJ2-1	TGTGCCAGCAGTAAACAGGGGGGCCCCTACAATGAGCAGTTCTTC	CASSKQGGPYNEQFF
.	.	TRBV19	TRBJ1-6	TGTGCCAGTACCGCCTCGCAGACCGGGAATTCACCCCTCCACTTT	CASTASQTGNSPLHF
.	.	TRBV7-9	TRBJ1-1	TGTGCCAGCAGCCGCCCCAGGGAGAACACTGAAGCTTTCTTT	CASSRPRENTEAFF
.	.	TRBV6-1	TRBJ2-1	TGTGCCAGCAGTGAGGAGGGGGATTACTACAATGAGCAGTTCTTC	CASSEEGDYYNEQFF
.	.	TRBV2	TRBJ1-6	TGTGCCAGCAGCCTCTCCCCAGGGGCCCTTAATTCACCCCTCCACTTT	CASSLSPGALNSPLHF
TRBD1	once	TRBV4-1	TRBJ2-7	TGCGCCAGCAGCCAAGGGCAGGGGGCCTACGAGCAGTACTTC	CASSQGQGAYEQYF
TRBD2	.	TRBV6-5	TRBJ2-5	TGTGCCAGCAGTTCTAGCGGGAGGGCTCGGGAGACCCAGTACTTC	CASSSSGRARETQYF
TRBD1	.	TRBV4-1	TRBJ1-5	TGCGCCAGCAGCCAAGAACTGACAGGGGTGAGCAATCAGCCCCAGCATTTT	CASSQELTGVSNQPQHF
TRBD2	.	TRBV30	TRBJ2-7	TGTGCCTGGAGCCCTGGGGGGGTAGGGAACTACGAGCAGTACTTC	CAWSPGGVGNYEQYF
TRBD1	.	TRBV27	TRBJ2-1	TGTGCCAGCAGTTTGGGACAGGGGATATACAATGAGCAGTTCTTC	CASSLGQGIYNEQFF
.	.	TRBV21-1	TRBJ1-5	TGTGCCAGCAGCAGGCGAGGCACTAATCAGCCCCAGCATTTT	CASSRRGTNQPQHF
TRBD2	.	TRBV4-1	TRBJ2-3	TGCGCCAGCAGCCAAGTGTTAGCGGGGGAAGATACGCAGTATTTT	CASSQVLAGEDTQYF
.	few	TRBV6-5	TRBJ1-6	TGTGCCAGCAGCCCGACAGGATATAATTCACCCCTCCACTTT	CASSPTGYNSPLHF
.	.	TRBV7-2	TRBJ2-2	TGTGCCAGCAGTTTGGCCGGACTTATGAACACCGGGGAGCTGTTTTTT	CASSLAGLMNTGELFF
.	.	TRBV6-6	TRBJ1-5	TGTGCCAGCAGTTATGGTTATCAGCCCCAGCATTTT	CASSYGYQPQHF
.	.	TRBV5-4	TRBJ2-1	TGTGCCAGCAGCTTGGACAATGAGCAGTTCTTC	CASSLDNEQFF
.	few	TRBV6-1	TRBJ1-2	TGTGCCAGCAGTGAACTCGATGAGGGGAGCTATGGCTACACCTTC	CASSELDEGSYGYTF
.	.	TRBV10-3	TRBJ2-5	TGTGCCATCAGTGAGTCGTCAGTCCAAGAGACCCAGTACTTC	CAISESSVQETQYF
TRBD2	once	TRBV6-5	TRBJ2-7	TGTGCCAGCAGTTACAGAACTAGCGGGGGTTACGAGCAGTACTTC	CASSYRTSGGYEQYF
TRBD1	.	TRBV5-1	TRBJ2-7	TGCGCCAGCAGCGCCTCGACAGGGAATGTCTACGAGCAGTACTTC	CASSASTGNVYEQYF
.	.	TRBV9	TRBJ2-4	TGTGCCAGCAGCGTCTCTGTACCTCAGGCGAGACTAGCCAAAAACATTCAGTACTTC	CASSVSVPQARLAKNIQYF
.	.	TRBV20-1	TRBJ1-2	TGCAGTGCTAGGGTGGGGTATGGCTACACCTTC	CSARVGYGYTF
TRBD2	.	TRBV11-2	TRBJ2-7	TGTGCCAGCAGTCTACGGACTAGCGGGAGTCGCTACGAGCAGTACTTC	CASSLRTSGSRYEQYF
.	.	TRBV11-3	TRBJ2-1	TGTGCCAGCAGCTTACCCCAGAACAATGAGCAGTTCTTC	CASSLPQNNEQFF